One and the same sample provided the 27 T cell receptor beta chains below, sequenced in a study of CD8+CD57+ T cells in acquired aplastic anemia. The sequenced patients had an expansion of CD8+CD57+ cells seen by flow cytometry. For CDR3 and TCR beta VDJ profiling, genomic DNA was the template used. Each CDR3 protein gets one entry after TCRdb re-called the reads with MiXCR. The sample holds 160,000 or so distinct CDR3 sequences; around half are singletons and the top ten take 2.5% to 3%. Sequenced input: sorted CD4+, CD8+, or CD8+CD57+ T cells (not recorded which) from PBMCs. The receptors shown here come from a human donor with aplastic anemia.

Notes on this clonotype: A much bigger clone sits one base away, suggesting this may be a read error. A read error is likely, as this CDR3 ends without the conserved phenylalanine or tryptophan. The chain employs TRBV9 and TRBJ2-1; D is unresolved. Trimming stripped 5 bases from V and 7 bases from J, with 16 bases between. Germline values: CDR1 SGDLS, CDR2 YYNGEE. The CDR3 is 14 amino acids. The CDR3 bases are TGTGCCAGCAGTTTGGATAGAAGAGATAATGAGCAGTTCCTC. This translates into CASSLDRRDNEQFL.

This clonotype was found many times. The chain links TRBV20-1 to TRBJ2-1; the match to TRBD2 covers 10 bases. The CDR3 has 16 amino acids. V dropped 0 bases and J dropped 4; count of bases not matched to a gene: 6. CDR1 DFQATT and CDR2 SNEGSKA come from the germline V gene (reference sequence). CDR3 protein: CSARDSTSGDYNEQFF. Written as DNA, the CDR3 is TGCAGTGCTAGAGACTCAACTAGCGGGGATTACAATGAGCAGTTCTTC.

V is TRBV7-2 and J is TRBJ2-3; D call uncertain. V lost 1 base and J lost 4, with 9 bases in between. The CDR3 contains 14 residues. Germline V gene lookup returns CDR1 SGHTA and CDR2 FQGNSA. The CDR3 is CASSLVGSSDTQYF. CDR3 DNA sequence: TGTGCCAGCAGCTTAGTCGGTAGTTCAGATACGCAGTATTTT.

The chain joins TRBV25-1 to TRBJ1-1; D unresolved. Germline V gives CDR1 MGHDK, CDR2 SYGVNS. The germline V and J ends were trimmed by 2 bases and 11 bases, with 9 bases remaining between them. The length of the CDR3 is 11 residues. The CDR3 DNA is TGTGCCAGCAGTGAAACCGGAGAGGCTTTCTTT. This codes for CASSETGEAFF.

The V and J genes are TRBV2 and TRBJ1-2; 11 bases fit TRBD1. CDR1 SNHLY and CDR2 FYNNEI come from the germline V gene. The CDR3 loop spans 16 amino acids. J lost 5 bases, V lost 3 bases, and 8 bases had no gene match. The CDR3 region is CASSDQDRGQWYGYTF. CDR3 bases: TGTGCCAGCAGTGACCAGGACAGGGGGCAGTGGTATGGCTACACCTTC.

The chain carries TRBV29-1 and TRBJ1-1; 7 bases are a match to TRBD1. Germline CDR1 SQVTM, CDR2 ANQGSEA. The CDR3 length is 15 residues. With V trimmed by 6 bases and J by 0 bases, 10 bases remained unmatched. The CDR3 spells CSVLTWTGLNTEAFF. The CDR3 nucleotides read TGCAGCGTCCTCACTTGGACAGGACTGAACACTGAAGCTTTCTTT.

The V call is TRBV20-1, the J call TRBJ2-7; possible D gene TRBD1, 6 bases. This CDR3 has 14 amino acids. V was shortened by 3 bases and J by 5 bases, with 17 bases between the two germline ends. CDR1 and CDR2 from the germline V gene are DFQATT and SNEGSKA (reference sequence). CDR3 in DNA: TGCAGTGCTAGGTCCGGGACAAGGGCCCACGAGCAGTACTTC. It is translated as CSARSGTRAHEQYF.

The J gene is TRBJ2-7, the V gene TRBV19; D remains unclear. With 3 bases removed from V and 0 bases from J, the gap between germline ends came to 12 bases. This CDR3 is built from 15 residues. The germline gives CDR1 LNHDA, CDR2 SQIVND (reference sequence). CDR3 sequence: CASSMTDGASYEQYF. CDR3 nucleotide sequence: TGTGCCAGTAGTATGACTGACGGCGCCTCCTACGAGCAGTACTTC.

Remarks on this clonotype: This could be a read error, since a much larger clone is one nucleotide away. No conserved phenylalanine or tryptophan is present at the end of the CDR3, so a read error is the likely explanation. The chain carries TRBV5-1 and TRBJ2-2; the D gene is possibly TRBD1 (6 bases). This CDR3 has 16 residues. Germline lookup yields CDR1 SGHRS and CDR2 YFSETQ. Deletions cut 2 bases from V and 3 bases from J, with 14 bases between. The CDR3 DNA sequence: TGCGCCAGCAGCTTAACAGGGATGGGCGACACCGGGGAGCTGTTTTGT. Translation: CASSLTGMGDTGELFC.

This clonotype was detected ten times or more. This chain uses TRBV7-2 with TRBJ2-7; D possibly corresponds to TRBD1 (6 bases). V was clipped by 6 bases and J by 1 base, with 10 bases between them. The CDR3 loop spans 13 amino acids. Germline lookup yields CDR1 SGHTA and CDR2 FQGNSA. CDR3 sequence: CASSRTESYEQYF. The CDR3 region has the DNA TGTGCCAGCAGTCGGACAGAGTCCTACGAGCAGTACTTC. Looking up the rest from reference TRBV7-2 and TRBJ2-7 gives the full variable domain: GAGVSQSPSNKVTEKGKDVELRCDPISGHTALYWYRQSLGQGLEFLIYFQGNSAPDKSGLPSDRFSAERTGGSVSTLTIQRTQQEDSAVYLCASSRTESYEQYFGPGTRLTVT.

This clonotype was counted ten times or more. V usage is TRBV25-1 and J usage is TRBJ2-7, with D tentatively TRBD1 (5 bases). Deletions cut 3 bases from V and 3 bases from J, with 9 bases between. The CDR3 covers 13 residues. Germline CDR1 and CDR2: MGHDK and SYGVNS. The CDR3 sequence is CASSDKGVYEQYF. The CDR3 region has the DNA TGTGCCAGCAGTGATAAAGGGGTCTACGAGCAGTACTTC.

With respect to this clonotype: Compared with germline, one end of the junction differs, possibly owing to a read error. The chain couples TRBV7-6 to TRBJ2-2, with TRBD2 as a possible D gene (5 bases). This CDR3 spans 15 amino acids. Per germline, CDR1 SGHVS and CDR2 FNYEAQ. The CDR3 protein is CASSQEWGTVGELFF. The CDR3 DNA sequence: TGTGCCAGCAGCCAGGAGTGGGGTACGGTCGGGGAGCTGTTTTTC. The full variable domain, in which reference TRBV7-6 and TRBJ2-2 provide the parts outside the CDR3, is GAGVSQSPRYKVTKRGQDVALRCDPISGHVSLYWYRQALGQGPEFLTYFNYEAQQDKSGLPNDRFSAERPEGSISTLTIQRTEQRDSAMYRCASSQEWGTVGELFFGEGSRLTVL.

This chain joins TRBV11-1 and TRBJ2-7, with 9 positions matching TRBD1. CDR3 length: 15 residues. Germline CDR1 and CDR2: SGHAT and FQDESV (reference sequence). The V segment lost 5 bases and the J segment 2 bases; nucleotides outside the gene matches: 7. The CDR3 bases are TGTGCCAGCAGCCCCTGGGACAGGGTGGCCTACGAGCAGTACTTC. Amino acid sequence: CASSPWDRVAYEQYF.

This chain connects TRBV7-2 to TRBJ2-5; 12 bases align to TRBD2. The germline V gene encodes CDR1 SGHTA and CDR2 FQGNSA. The CDR3 has 15 residues. J was trimmed by 5 bases and V by 6 bases; bases with no gene match: 7. CDR3 DNA: TGTGCCAGCAGACTGACTAGCGGGAGTGGGGAGACCCAGTACTTC. Its translation: CASRLTSGSGETQYF.

Concerning this clonotype itself: At one of its ends the junction is not consistent with the germline gene, which may arise from a read error. The chain is built from TRBV5-6 and TRBJ1-1; the match to TRBD1 covers 7 bases. The CDR3 has 15 amino acids. Germline CDR1 SGHDT, CDR2 YYEEEE. CDR3 sequence reads: CASSSRQGWNIEAFF. The CDR3 region has the DNA TGTGCCAGCAGCTCGCGACAGGGCTGGAACATTGAAGCTTTCTTT.

The table lists this clonotype with many counts. The V call is TRBV5-6, the J call TRBJ2-7; D not certain. The germline V gene has CDR1 SGHDT and CDR2 YYEEEE. V lost 2 bases, J lost 2 bases, and 17 bases lay in between. The CDR3 runs to 16 residues. CDR3 sequence (DNA): TGTGCCAGCAGCTTCCTAGGATTTGGCGCTACCTACGAGCAGTACTTC. Translated: CASSFLGFGATYEQYF.

There are many counts of this clonotype. The chain recombines TRBV3-1 with TRBJ2-3; D possibly uses TRBD1 or TRBD2 (6 bases each). Looked up from germline, CDR1 is LGHDT and CDR2 is YNNKEL (reference sequence). V lost 2 bases and J 4 bases, leaving 10 bases between the germline ends. CDR3 length: 14 residues. The CDR3 here is CASSQYGGPDTQYF. In DNA form, the CDR3 reads TGTGCCAGCAGCCAATATGGGGGGCCAGATACGCAGTATTTT.

V gene TRBV5-1 combines with J gene TRBJ1-5; 9 nucleotides agree with TRBD1. With 5 bases clipped from V and 6 bases from J, the junction kept 6 bases outside the gene matches. Germline V gives CDR1 SGHRS, CDR2 YFSETQ. This CDR3 contains 14 residues. This chain's CDR3 is CASSPGTGFQPQHF. The CDR3 nucleotides read TGCGCCAGCAGTCCCGGGACAGGGTTTCAGCCCCAGCATTTT.

This chain uses TRBV5-5 with TRBJ2-7, with D perhaps TRBD1 (6 bases). This CDR3 region has 15 residues. CDR1 and CDR2 from the germline V gene are SGHKS and YYEKEE (reference sequence). The V end lost 0 bases, the J end lost 0 bases, and 10 bases lay between the germline ends. This CDR3 is CASSLARDNSYEQYF. CDR3 sequence (DNA): TGTGCCAGCAGCTTGGCCCGGGACAACTCCTACGAGCAGTACTTC. Complete variable domain (other parts from reference TRBV5-5 and TRBJ2-7): DAGVTQSPTHLIKTRGQQVTLRCSPISGHKSVSWYQQVLGQGPQFIFQYYEKEERGRGNFPDRFSARQFPNYSSELNVNALLLGDSALYLCASSLARDNSYEQYFGPGTRLTVT.

This clonotype was detected once. The J gene is TRBJ2-5, the V gene TRBV7-9; D is ambiguous. This CDR3 comprises 12 residues. The V gene lost 3 bases and the J gene lost 4 bases, with 6 bases spanning the gap. Germline CDR1 is SEHNR and CDR2 is FQNEAQ (reference sequence). CDR3 sequence reads: CASSFFGETQYF. The CDR3 nucleotides read TGTGCCAGCAGCTTCTTTGGAGAGACCCAGTACTTC. The entire variable domain, with the rest obtained from reference TRBV7-9 and TRBJ2-5, is as follows: DTGVSQNPRHKITKRGQNVTFRCDPISEHNRLYWYRQTLGQGPEFLTYFQNEAQLEKSRLLSDRFSAERPKGSFSTLEIQRTEQGDSAMYLCASSFFGETQYFGPGTRLLVL.

Details on this clonotype: At one of its ends the junction is not consistent with the germline gene, which may arise from a read error. This sequence joins TRBV2 and TRBJ2-2, with D maybe TRBD2 (6 bases). The germline gives CDR1 SNHLY, CDR2 FYNNEI. This CDR3 has 11 amino acids. CDR3 in amino acids: CASKEAGGLFF. The CDR3 region has the DNA TGTGCCAGCAAGGAGGCCGGGGGGCTGTTTTTT.

This clonotype was detected only once. This sequence joins TRBV5-1 and TRBJ1-2; 7 nucleotides match TRBD1. Germline CDR1 SGHRS, CDR2 YFSETQ. This CDR3 region has 15 residues. After removal of 4 bases from V and 4 bases from J, the junction contained 10 bases not matched to a gene. The CDR3 region has the DNA TGCGCCAGCAGCGAGTTGGGACAGTCGGCCTATGGCTACACCTTC. It codes for CASSELGQSAYGYTF.

The chain is built from TRBV10-3 and TRBJ1-4; TRBD1 aligns across 7 bases. CDR1 ENHRY and CDR2 SYGVKD come from the germline V gene. V trimming: 6 bases; J trimming: 3 bases; junction bases outside the gene matches: 1. The CDR3 loop spans 13 amino acids. CDR3 bases: TGTGCCATCAGCGACAGGGCTAATGAAAAACTGTTTTTT. Encoded protein: CAISDRANEKLFF.

Comments on this clonotype: At one boundary the junction diverges from the germline segment, which might be a read error. The chain joins TRBV10-2 to TRBJ2-7; 8 bases match TRBD2. CDR1 and CDR2 (germline): WSHSY, SAAADI. The length of the CDR3 is 14 residues. DNA of the CDR3: TGCGCCAGCAGTGAGTCGGCGGGGGGTAGCGAGCAGTGCTTC. Amino acids: CASSESAGGSEQCF.

In its sample, this clonotype was seen many times. V usage is TRBV2 and J usage is TRBJ1-1, with no clear D. Trimming removed 1 base at V and 2 bases at J, with 11 bases between. The length of the CDR3 is 15 residues. CDR1 and CDR2 from the germline V gene are SNHLY and FYNNEI. The CDR3 here is CASSEGTPANTEAFF. CDR3 coding DNA: TGTGCCAGCAGTGAAGGGACGCCCGCTAACACTGAAGCTTTCTTT.

In this sample, this clonotype turned up many times. CDR3 DNA sequence: TGTGCCAGTAGTATAGAGGGGTCAAGGAGGTACACCTTC. Protein: CASSIEGSRRYTF. The chain carries TRBV19 and TRBJ1-2, with unresolved D. This CDR3 region has 13 residues. V lost 0 bases to trimming and J lost 11 bases, with 13 bases between them. The germline V gene has CDR1 LNHDA and CDR2 SQIVND (reference sequence).

This clonotype was seen ten or more times. The rearrangement uses TRBV9 and TRBJ2-1; 9 positions agree with TRBD1. Germline lookup yields CDR1 SGDLS and CDR2 YYNGEE. Trimming removed 0 bases from V and 6 bases from J; junction bases left unmatched: 4. The CDR3 spans 15 residues. The CDR3 reads CASSVVGQGGNEQFF. CDR3 nucleotides: TGTGCCAGCAGCGTAGTGGGACAGGGCGGCAATGAGCAGTTCTTC.